This T cell receptor beta chain appears in the sequencing data of a study of shared clonotypes between healthy human individuals. Study-level information: Every donor yielded three CD4 naive, three CD4 memory, two CD8 naive and one CD8 memory plate.

From germline, CDR1 is SEHNR and CDR2 FQNEAQ (reference sequence). CDR3 length equals 11 residues. V gave up 5 bases and J gave up 4 bases, with 6 bases separating them. Study conclusions and caveats: Among donors, sharing of clonotypes was expected to be affected by sequencing depth.

Points on this clone: Antigen specificity is unknown.

In the naive CD8 group, cells lacked CD45RO and were positively selected for CCR7, so terminally differentiated effector memory CD45RA+ cells were left out. The assay was immunoSEQ multiplex PCR, and TCRdb's table has in-frame clones only and misses some. Of approximately 810,000 clones listed, 80% to 95% are singletons. The receptor was derived from a young man in good health. The sequencing sample was made of naive CD8+ T cells sorted from blood. This rearrangement joins TRBV7-9 to TRBJ2-7; D call uncertain. The CDR3 is CASSRHYEQYF. The CDR3 DNA sequence: TGTGCCAGCAGCCGACATTACGAGCAGTACTTC.